This TCR beta chain was identified in a study of blood T cell repertoires in COVID-19. Study as a whole: Sources were T cells, B-cell-depleted T cells, or PBMCs; the material itself was cDNA or gDNA.

V lost 5 bases and J 6 bases, leaving 14 bases between the germline ends. This CDR3 region has 14 residues. Germline V gene sequence: CDR1 SGHTA, CDR2 FQGTGA. This clone was detected only once. Only in-frame clones appear in the TCRdb table, and some are missing; sequencing was by immunoSEQ multiplex PCR. The sample shows some 85,000 clones, about 80% of them seen only once. What was sequenced was peripheral blood. The V gene is TRBV7-3, the J gene TRBJ2-1; D may be TRBD1 (6 bases). The TCR sequence derives from a woman aged 80 or over with acute or convalescent COVID-19. The CDR3, as DNA: TGTGCCAGCAGCATGACGACAGGCCGCAATGAGCAGTTCTTC. This codes for CASSMTTGRNEQFF.